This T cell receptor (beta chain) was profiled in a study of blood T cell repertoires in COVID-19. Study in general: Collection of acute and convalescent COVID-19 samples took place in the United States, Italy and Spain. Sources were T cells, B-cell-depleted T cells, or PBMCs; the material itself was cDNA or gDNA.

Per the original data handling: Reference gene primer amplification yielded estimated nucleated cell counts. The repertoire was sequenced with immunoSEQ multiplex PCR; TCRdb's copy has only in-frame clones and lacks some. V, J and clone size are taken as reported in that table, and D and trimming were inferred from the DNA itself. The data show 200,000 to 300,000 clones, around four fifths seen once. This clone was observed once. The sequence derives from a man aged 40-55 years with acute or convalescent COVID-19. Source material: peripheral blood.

The CDR3 DNA follows: TGTGCCAGCAGCTTGGGCGGGGCTCAAGAGACCCAGTACTTC. Protein: CASSLGGAQETQYF. The chain joins TRBV7-3 to TRBJ2-5; TRBD2 might be the D (6 bases). Per germline, CDR1 SGHTA and CDR2 FQGTGA. The CDR3 spans 14 residues. V was cut by 3 bases and J by 2 bases, with 10 bases left in between.